This T cell receptor (beta chain) was captured in a study of breast tumors, draining lymph nodes, adjacent tissues. Broader study findings: Tumor repertoires ranked between lymph nodes and nontumor tissue in diversity, with V and J gene preferences.

TCRdb reprocessed the multiplex PCR reads with MiXCR, giving one entry per CDR3 protein. Counted here are around 250,000 distinct CDR3 sequences, under 35% occurring once; the ten biggest clones make up under 4.5%. Turning to this clonotype: Its antigen is as yet unknown.

The CDR3 loop spans 14 amino acids. Germline lookup yields CDR1 KGHDR and CDR2 SFDVKD. Trimming pared 6 bases from V and 5 bases from J, leaving 13 bases between. The lymph nodes were axillary draining lymph nodes from breast cancer patients. The sample taken for sequencing was axillary lymph node tissue. This TCR derives from a female donor with breast cancer. Some clones in this sample may be carry-over from other donors' samples. The rearrangement links TRBV24-1 to TRBJ1-5, with no clear D. DNA of the CDR3: TGTGCCACCAGTAGTATAGTAGGTTATCAGCCCCAGCATTTT. Encoded protein: CATSSIVGYQPQHF.